What follows are 23 T cell receptor beta chains derived from one specimen sequenced in a study of OX40 agonist ivuxolimab in advanced cancers. Assay: immunoSEQ multiplex PCR; the TCRdb copy retains only in-frame clones and omits some. In the table there are tens of thousands of clones, about four fifths of which are singletons. Sequencing was performed on CD4+ or CD8+ T cells sorted from blood, taken in a trial of the OX40 agonist ivuxolimab. Every receptor here comes from an adult with an advanced solid tumor such as melanoma, head and neck, liver or kidney cancer.

Relative to its sample, this clone is medium-sized. The rearrangement uses TRBV25-1 and TRBJ2-2, with 8 bases identical to TRBD2. After removal of 4 bases from V and 5 bases from J, the junction contained 3 bases not matched to a gene. The CDR3 length is 14 residues. CDR1 is MGHDK, CDR2 SYGVNS, per germline. CDR3 in amino acids: CASSVAGRTGELFF. CDR3 DNA sequence: TGTGCCAGCAGTGTAGCGGGGCGGACCGGGGAGCTGTTTTTT.

The rearrangement links TRBV2 to TRBJ1-2; no firm D call. V was trimmed by 7 bases and J by 2 bases, leaving 14 bases between them. CDR1 is SNHLY and CDR2 is FYNNEI in the germline V gene. The CDR3 has 14 amino acids. The CDR3 DNA follows: TGTGCCAGCATTCCAACGGCCGCGAACTATGGCTACACCTTC. Protein sequence: CASIPTAANYGYTF.

This chain links TRBV11-1 with TRBJ1-2, with D unclear. Germline CDR1 is SGHAT and CDR2 is FQDESV (reference sequence). The V end lost 5 bases, the J end lost 5 bases, and 9 bases lay between the germline ends. The CDR3 loop spans 12 amino acids. The CDR3 DNA sequence: TGTGCCAGCAGCGCGATCCATTATGGCTACACCTTC. It specifies CASSAIHYGYTF.

In its sample, this clone was seen once. The rearrangement links TRBV6-5 to TRBJ1-6; TRBD1 matches 10 bases. CDR1 and CDR2 (germline): MNHEY, SVGAGI. This CDR3 has 14 amino acids. Trimming at V came to 5 bases and at J to 10 bases, leaving 5 bases not matched to a gene. In nucleotides, the CDR3 is TGTGCCAGCAGTACGGGGGACAGGGGATCACCCCTCCACTTT. Translation gives CASSTGDRGSPLHF.

The CDR3 nucleotides read TGCGCCAGCAGCCCGGATTTGGATAGCCCCAGAGCTTTCTTT. This codes for CASSPDLDSPRAFF. This rearrangement joins TRBV5-1 to TRBJ1-1, with D hard to call. The CDR3 length is 14 residues. Looked up from germline, CDR1 is SGHRS and CDR2 is YFSETQ. Trimming took 4 bases from V and 10 from J, leaving 20 bases between them.

The chain combines TRBV30 with TRBJ2-3, with 10 nucleotides matching TRBD2. This CDR3 spans 15 amino acids. Germline V lookup: CDR1 GTSNPN, CDR2 SVGIG (reference sequence). V was pared by 2 bases and J by 4 bases, with 6 bases of the junction left unmatched. The chain's CDR3 is CAWSTGAGGPDTQYF. The CDR3 DNA reads as TGTGCCTGGAGTACAGGAGCGGGAGGGCCAGATACGCAGTATTTT.

CDR3 nucleotides: TGTGCCAGCAGTGGGACAAAGGATGGCTACACCTTC. Residues: CASSGTKDGYTF. V is TRBV2 and J is TRBJ1-2; tentatively, D is TRBD1 (5 bases). This CDR3 has 12 residues. V lost 4 bases and J lost 6, with 9 bases in between. Germline CDR1 reads SNHLY; CDR2 reads FYNNEI.

This chain connects TRBV29-1 to TRBJ2-3, with 8 positions matching TRBD2. The CDR3 length is 15 residues. Per the germline V gene, CDR1 is SQVTM and CDR2 is ANQGSEA. V shed 1 base and J 6 bases; nucleotides not matched to a gene: 9. CDR3 residues: CSVEGESGGTDTQYF. The CDR3 region has the DNA TGCAGCGTTGAAGGGGAAAGCGGGGGTACGGATACGCAGTATTTT.

V is TRBV6-1 and J is TRBJ2-1; D tentatively fits TRBD1 or TRBD2 (5 bases each). The V end lost 6 bases, the J end lost 6 bases, and 24 bases lay between the germline ends. Germline lookup yields CDR1 MNHNS and CDR2 SASEGT. This CDR3 contains 17 residues. The CDR3 here is CASRESSGTSRGNEQFF. The DNA of the CDR3 is TGTGCCAGCAGAGAAAGCTCCGGGACCTCAAGGGGCAATGAGCAGTTCTTC.

The rearrangement joins TRBV11-3 to TRBJ2-7; TRBD2 matches 7 bases. The trim removed 5 bases at V and 6 bases at J, leaving 7 bases unmatched. Germline loops: CDR1 SGHNT, CDR2 YENEEA. The CDR3 extends over 13 amino acids. The CDR3: CASSRGTTVEQYF. The CDR3 DNA reads TGTGCCAGCAGCCGAGGGACTACGGTCGAGCAGTACTTC.

This clone turned up a few times. The V gene is TRBV30, the J gene TRBJ1-6, with 7 nucleotides matching TRBD1. After removal of 4 bases from V and 12 bases from J, the junction contained 9 bases not matched to a gene. Germline CDR1 GTSNPN, CDR2 SVGIG (reference sequence). The CDR3 contains 13 residues. The CDR3 DNA reads as TGTGCCTGGAACGACAGGGCCCAGGGACCCCTCCACTTT. Translation: CAWNDRAQGPLHF.

The CDR3 bases are TGTGCCAGCTCACCCTCTAGCGGGGAGTATGAGACCCAGTACTTC. Residues: CASSPSSGEYETQYF. This chain joins TRBV18 and TRBJ2-5; TRBD2 matches 9 bases. Germline values: CDR1 KGHSH, CDR2 LQKENI. V was pared by 3 bases and J by 5 bases, with 7 bases of the junction left unmatched. The CDR3 covers 15 residues.

The rearrangement joins TRBV19 to TRBJ2-2; D not resolved. The CDR3 sequence is 14 residues long. CDR1 and CDR2 (germline): LNHDA, SQIVND (reference sequence). The V end was cut by 1 base, the J end by 6 bases, with 9 bases between. The DNA for the CDR3 is TGTGCCAGTAGTATAGCACAGCATTCCGGGGAGCTGTTTTTT. Translation: CASSIAQHSGELFF.

This clone was counted between two and nine times. The CDR3 region has the DNA TGCGCCAGCAGCCCGCTGACTAGCGGGAACAACGAGCAGTACTTC. As protein: CASSPLTSGNNEQYF. V gene TRBV5-1 combines with J gene TRBJ2-7, with 11 bases matching TRBD2. This CDR3 spans 15 amino acids. The V gene end was trimmed by 4 bases and the J gene end by 5 bases; junction bases not matched to a gene: 8. CDR1 and CDR2 from the germline V gene are SGHRS and YFSETQ.

The V and J genes are TRBV5-1 and TRBJ1-5; D gene ambiguous. V dropped 0 bases and J dropped 4 bases, with 5 bases sitting between them. Germline V gives CDR1 SGHRS, CDR2 YFSETQ. The CDR3 extends over 13 amino acids. In nucleotides, the CDR3 is TGCGCCAGCAGCTTGGGGGTAAATCAGCCCCAGCATTTT. Residues: CASSLGVNQPQHF.

The CDR3 DNA reads as TGTGCCAGCAGGCGAAGTAGCGGGGGGTCCTACGAGCAGTACTTC. Protein product: CASRRSSGGSYEQYF. The rearrangement links TRBV28 to TRBJ2-7, with 10 bases that match TRBD2. Germline loops: CDR1 MDHEN, CDR2 SYDVKM. The junction had 6 bases not matched to a gene; V was cut back by 6 bases and J by 1 base. The CDR3 contains 15 residues.

The rearrangement links TRBV2 to TRBJ1-2, with 8 bases identical to TRBD1. The V and J ends lost 3 bases and 8 bases, in that order; junction bases with no gene match: 11. Germline-derived CDR1 and CDR2 are SNHLY and FYNNEI. The length of the CDR3 is 15 residues. The CDR3 coding sequence is TGTGCCAGCAGTGATATGTCAGGGGGCTTAATGGGCTACACCTTC. Translation gives CASSDMSGGLMGYTF.

The chain joins TRBV6-5 to TRBJ2-3; 9 nucleotides agree with TRBD1. The CDR3 covers 15 residues. Germline V gene data show CDR1 as MNHEY and CDR2 as SVGAGI. With 6 bases clipped from V and 5 bases from J, the junction kept 9 bases outside the gene matches. CDR3 sequence: CASRRYRGLQDTQYF. The CDR3 DNA sequence: TGTGCCAGCAGGCGCTACAGGGGGCTACAAGATACGCAGTATTTT.

The table lists this clone with a few counts. V is TRBV5-1 and J is TRBJ2-5; D might be TRBD2 (5 bases). From germline, CDR1 is SGHRS and CDR2 YFSETQ. This CDR3 region has 13 residues. V was pared by 0 bases and J by 8 bases, with 11 bases between. CDR3 sequence (DNA): TGCGCCAGCAGCTTGGGGACTTCGGATACCCAGTACTTC. The encoded protein is CASSLGTSDTQYF.

The gene calls are TRBV2 and TRBJ2-7; possible D gene TRBD1, 6 bases. The CDR3 spans 13 residues. V lost 6 bases and J lost 1, with 10 bases in between. Germline lookup yields CDR1 SNHLY and CDR2 FYNNEI. CDR3 bases: TGTGCCAGCAGGAAGGACAGTTCCTACGAGCAGTACTTC. Encoded protein: CASRKDSSYEQYF.

The rearrangement links TRBV14 to TRBJ2-1; TRBD1 matches 8 bases. The CDR3 loop spans 14 amino acids. The germline V gene has CDR1 SGHDN and CDR2 FVKESK. With 1 base clipped from V and 8 bases from J, the junction kept 4 bases outside the gene matches. The CDR3 DNA is TGTGCCAGCAGCCAAGGACAGGGGTTCGATGAGCAGTTCTTC. It yields the protein CASSQGQGFDEQFF.

V and J are TRBV7-2 and TRBJ1-1; 9 bases fit TRBD1. Germline V gives CDR1 SGHTA, CDR2 FQGNSA. Trimming at V came to 1 base and at J to 3 bases, leaving 3 bases not matched to a gene. The CDR3 totals 15 residues. CDR3 residues: CASSLVGTGYTEAFF. The CDR3 DNA reads as TGTGCCAGCAGCTTAGTTGGGACAGGGTACACTGAAGCTTTCTTT.

The rearrangement links TRBV5-1 to TRBJ2-5; D ambiguous. Germline-derived CDR1 and CDR2 are SGHRS and YFSETQ. V was clipped by 3 bases and J by 0 bases, with 3 bases between them. This CDR3 comprises 12 residues. This CDR3 reads CASSYNQETQYF. CDR3 in DNA: TGCGCCAGCAGCTACAACCAAGAGACCCAGTACTTC.